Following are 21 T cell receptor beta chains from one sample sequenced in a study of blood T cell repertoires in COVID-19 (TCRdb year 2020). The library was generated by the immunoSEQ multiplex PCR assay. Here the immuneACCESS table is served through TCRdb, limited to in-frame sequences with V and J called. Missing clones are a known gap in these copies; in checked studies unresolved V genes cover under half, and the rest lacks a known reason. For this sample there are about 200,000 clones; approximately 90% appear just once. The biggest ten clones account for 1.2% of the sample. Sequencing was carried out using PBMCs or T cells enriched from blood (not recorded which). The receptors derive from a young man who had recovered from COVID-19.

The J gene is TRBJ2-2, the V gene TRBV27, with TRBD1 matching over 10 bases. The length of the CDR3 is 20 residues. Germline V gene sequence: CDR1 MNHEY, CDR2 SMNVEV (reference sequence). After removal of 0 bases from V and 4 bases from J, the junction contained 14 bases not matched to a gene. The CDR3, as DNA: TGTGCCAGCAGTTTATCGCCGGCCCGGGACAGGGGAGAGAGCACCGGGGAGCTGTTTTTT. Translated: CASSLSPARDRGESTGELFF.

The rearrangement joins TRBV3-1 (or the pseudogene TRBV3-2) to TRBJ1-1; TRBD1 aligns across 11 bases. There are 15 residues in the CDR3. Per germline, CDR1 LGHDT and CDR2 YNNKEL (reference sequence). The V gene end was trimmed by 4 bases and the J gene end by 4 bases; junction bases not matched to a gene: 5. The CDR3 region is CASSLDRGLTTEAFF. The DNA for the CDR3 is TGTGCCAGCAGCCTGGACAGGGGGCTGACCACTGAAGCTTTCTTT.

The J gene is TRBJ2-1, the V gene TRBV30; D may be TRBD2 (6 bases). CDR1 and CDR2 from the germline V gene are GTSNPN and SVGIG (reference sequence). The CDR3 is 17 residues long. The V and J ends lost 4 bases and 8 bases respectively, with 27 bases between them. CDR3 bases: TGTGCCTGGAAAGGAAGCAGGCGGGACTGGTACCGGGATGAGCAGTTCTTC. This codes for CAWKGSRRDWYRDEQFF.

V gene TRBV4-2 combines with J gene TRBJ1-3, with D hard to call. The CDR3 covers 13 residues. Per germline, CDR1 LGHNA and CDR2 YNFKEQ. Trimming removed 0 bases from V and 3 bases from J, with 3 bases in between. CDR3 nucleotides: TGTGCCAGCAGCCAAGATCTTGGAAACACCATATATTTT. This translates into CASSQDLGNTIYF.

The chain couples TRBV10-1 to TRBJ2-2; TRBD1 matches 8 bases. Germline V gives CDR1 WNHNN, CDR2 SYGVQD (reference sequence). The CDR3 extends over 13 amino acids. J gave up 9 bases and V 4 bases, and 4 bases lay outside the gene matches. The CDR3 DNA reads TGCGCCAGCAGTGGCGACAGGGGACGGGAGCTGTTTTTT. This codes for CASSGDRGRELFF.

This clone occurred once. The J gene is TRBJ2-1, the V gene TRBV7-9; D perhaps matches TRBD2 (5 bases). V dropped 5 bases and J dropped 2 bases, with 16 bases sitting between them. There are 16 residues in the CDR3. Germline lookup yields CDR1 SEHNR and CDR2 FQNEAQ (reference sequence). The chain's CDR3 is CASSRGGFGTYNEQFF. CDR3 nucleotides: TGTGCCAGCAGCAGAGGAGGATTTGGGACCTACAATGAGCAGTTCTTC.

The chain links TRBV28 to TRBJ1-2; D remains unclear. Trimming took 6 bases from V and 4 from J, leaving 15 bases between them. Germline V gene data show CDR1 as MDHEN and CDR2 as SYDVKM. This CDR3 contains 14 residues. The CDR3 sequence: CASSPPSEVYGYTF. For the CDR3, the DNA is TGTGCCAGCAGCCCCCCCAGCGAGGTCTATGGCTACACCTTC.

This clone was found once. The CDR3 DNA sequence: TGTGCCAGCAGCTTAATTGAGACTAGGGGAGAGACCCAGTACTTC. This gives the protein CASSLIETRGETQYF. V gene TRBV7-2 combines with J gene TRBJ2-5; D may be TRBD2 (6 bases). V lost 2 bases and J 4 bases, leaving 14 bases between the germline ends. The V gene's germline CDR1 is SGHTA and CDR2 FQGNSA. The CDR3 contains 15 residues.

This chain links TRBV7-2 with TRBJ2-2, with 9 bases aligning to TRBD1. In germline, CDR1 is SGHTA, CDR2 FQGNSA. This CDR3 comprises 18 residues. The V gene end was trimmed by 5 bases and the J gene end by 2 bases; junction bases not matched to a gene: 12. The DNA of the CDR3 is TGTGCCAGCAGCCATATCGGACTGGGACAGGGCAACACCGGGGAGCTGTTTTTT. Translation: CASSHIGLGQGNTGELFF.

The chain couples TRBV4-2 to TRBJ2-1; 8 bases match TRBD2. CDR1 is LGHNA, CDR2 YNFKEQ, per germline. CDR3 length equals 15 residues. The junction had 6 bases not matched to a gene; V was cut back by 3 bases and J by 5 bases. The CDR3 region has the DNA TGTGCCAGCAGCCAGATAGCGGGGAATAACAATGAGCAGTTCTTC. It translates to CASSQIAGNNNEQFF.

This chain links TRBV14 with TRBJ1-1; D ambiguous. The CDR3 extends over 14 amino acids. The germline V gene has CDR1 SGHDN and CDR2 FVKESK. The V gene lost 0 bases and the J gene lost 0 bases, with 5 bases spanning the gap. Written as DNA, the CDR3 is TGTGCCAGCAGCCAAGATTGGCTGAACACTGAAGCTTTCTTT. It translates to CASSQDWLNTEAFF.

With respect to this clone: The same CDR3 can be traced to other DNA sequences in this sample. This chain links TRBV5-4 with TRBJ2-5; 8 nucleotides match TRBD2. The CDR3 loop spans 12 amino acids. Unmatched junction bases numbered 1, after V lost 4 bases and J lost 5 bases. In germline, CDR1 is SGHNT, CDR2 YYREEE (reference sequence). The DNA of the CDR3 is TGTGCCAGCAGCCTAGCGGGTGAGACCCAGTACTTC. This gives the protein CASSLAGETQYF. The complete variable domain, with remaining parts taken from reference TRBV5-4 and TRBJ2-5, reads ETGVTQSPTHLIKTRGQQVTLRCSSQSGHNTVSWYQQALGQGPQFIFQYYREEENGRGNFPPRFSGLQFPNYSSELNVNALELDDSALYLCASSLAGETQYFGPGTRLLVL.

The chain's CDR3 is CASSQRLSGDFNTGELFF. CDR3 coding DNA: TGCGCCAGCAGTCAACGCCTGTCGGGGGATTTCAACACCGGGGAGCTGTTTTTT. V is TRBV23-1 and J is TRBJ2-2, with D possibly being TRBD2 (6 bases). Being an ORF, TRBV23-1 has a function that is uncertain. V lost 2 bases and J lost 2, with 18 bases in between. This CDR3 has 18 residues.

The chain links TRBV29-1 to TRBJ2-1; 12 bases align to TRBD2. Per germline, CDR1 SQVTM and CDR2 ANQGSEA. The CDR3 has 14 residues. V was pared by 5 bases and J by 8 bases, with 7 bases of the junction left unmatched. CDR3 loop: CSVKLAGGPHEQFF. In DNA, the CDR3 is TGCAGCGTTAAACTAGCGGGAGGCCCCCATGAGCAGTTCTTC.

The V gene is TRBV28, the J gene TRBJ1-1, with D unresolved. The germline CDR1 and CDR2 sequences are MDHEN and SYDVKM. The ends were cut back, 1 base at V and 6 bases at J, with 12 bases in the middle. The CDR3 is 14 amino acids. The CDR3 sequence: CASSLFKVSAEAFF. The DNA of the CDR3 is TGTGCCAGCAGTTTATTTAAAGTAAGCGCTGAAGCTTTCTTT.

The CDR3 DNA reads as TGTGCCAGCAGCTTAGTGAGATACACAGATACGCAGTATTTT. Protein product: CASSLVRYTDTQYF. This chain uses TRBV11-2 with TRBJ2-3, with no clear D. V lost 1 base and J lost 2, with 7 bases in between. The CDR3 runs to 14 residues. Per the germline V gene, CDR1 is SGHAT and CDR2 is FQNNGV.

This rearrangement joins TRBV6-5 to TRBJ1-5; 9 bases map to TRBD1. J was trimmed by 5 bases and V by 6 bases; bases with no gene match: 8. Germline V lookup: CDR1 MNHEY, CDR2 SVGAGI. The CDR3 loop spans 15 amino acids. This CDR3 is CASRVTGGRDQPQHF. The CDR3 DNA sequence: TGTGCCAGCAGAGTCACAGGGGGCCGTGATCAGCCCCAGCATTTT.

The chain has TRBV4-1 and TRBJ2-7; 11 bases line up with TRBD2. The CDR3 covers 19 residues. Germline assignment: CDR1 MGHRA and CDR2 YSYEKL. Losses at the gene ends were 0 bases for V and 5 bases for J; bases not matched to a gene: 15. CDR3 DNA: TGCGCCAGCAGCCAAGATTCGGGGCTAGCGGGAGGACGTTTAAACGAGCAGTACTTC. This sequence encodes CASSQDSGLAGGRLNEQYF.

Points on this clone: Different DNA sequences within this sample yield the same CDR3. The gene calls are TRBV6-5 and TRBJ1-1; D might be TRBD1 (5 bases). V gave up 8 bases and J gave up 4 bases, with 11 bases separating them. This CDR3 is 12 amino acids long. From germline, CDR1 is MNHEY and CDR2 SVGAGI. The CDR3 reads CASSRGGTEAFF. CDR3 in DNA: TGTGCCAGCTCTCGCGGGGGCACTGAAGCTTTCTTT.

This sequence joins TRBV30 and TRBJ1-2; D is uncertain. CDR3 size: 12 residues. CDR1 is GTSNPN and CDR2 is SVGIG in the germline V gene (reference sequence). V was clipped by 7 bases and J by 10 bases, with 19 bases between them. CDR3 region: CASSEVSQVYTF. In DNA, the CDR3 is TGTGCCTCCTCTGAGGTCTCCCAAGTCTACACCTTC.

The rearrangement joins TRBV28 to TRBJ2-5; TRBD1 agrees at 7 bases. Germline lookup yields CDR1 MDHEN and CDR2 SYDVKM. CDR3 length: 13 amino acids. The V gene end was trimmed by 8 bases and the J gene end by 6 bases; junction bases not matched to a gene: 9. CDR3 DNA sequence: TGTGCCAGCGCTAACAGGGGTCGGCAGACCCAGTACTTC. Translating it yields CASANRGRQTQYF. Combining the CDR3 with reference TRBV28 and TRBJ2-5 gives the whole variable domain DVKVTQSSRYLVKRTGEKVFLECVQDMDHENMFWYRQDPGLGLRLIYFSYDVKMKEKGDIPEGYSVSREKKERFSLILESASTNQTSMYLCASANRGRQTQYFGPGTRLLVL.